This note documents a single T cell receptor (beta chain) sequence. These data belong to a study of T cell changes during pregnancy in multiple sclerosis. Repertoires were generated with immunoSEQ multiplex PCR, while TCRdb's copy carries only in-frame clones and drops some. The sample lists about 120,000 clones, approximately 93% occurring once. CDR1 is MNHEY and CDR2 is SMNVEV in the germline V gene (reference sequence). CDR3 length equals 16 residues. V dropped 2 bases and J dropped 7; count of bases not matched to a gene: 7. The sequencing used peripheral blood, collected before pregnancy. The receptor's source is a female donor with multiple sclerosis, enrolled in a pregnancy study. The J gene is TRBJ2-1, the V gene TRBV27; 11 bases fit TRBD2. Here the CDR3 reads CASSLTTSGDWNEQFF. Here the CDR3 DNA reads TGTGCCAGCAGTTTAACGACTAGCGGGGACTGGAATGAGCAGTTCTTC.